This T cell receptor (beta chain) was profiled in a study of T cell clonality in common variable immunodeficiency. Most patients and controls had Caucasian heritage. Findings of the study overall: Fewer deletions and N-nucleotide insertions were reportedly seen in common variable immunodeficiency TCR beta sequences. Shared TCRbeta clones were fewer between CVID subjects than controls. CVID subjects had higher TCRbeta clonality than healthy controls, most marked in about a third.

Measured with immunoSEQ multiplex PCR; TCRdb has only the in-frame clones, and not every one. In total the sample includes about 28,000 clones, none of them seen once. This clone has ten or more counts. The antigen is undetermined. The clonotype originates from a person between 18 and 75 years old in good health. Sequencing input: peripheral blood mononuclear cells.

The CDR3 loop is CASSQTSGGAGYNSPLHF. The covered CDR3 bases are TGCGCCAGCAGCCAAACCTCAGGGGGCGCTGGTTATAATTCACCC. The chain recombines TRBV5-1 with TRBJ1-6; 8 nucleotides align to TRBD1. The read halts 3 residues ahead of the CDR3 end, with the missing end drawn from the germline J gene. CDR3 length: 18 amino acids. Germline V gene sequence: CDR1 SGHRS, CDR2 YFSETQ. Trimming removed 4 bases from V and 4 bases from J; junction bases left unmatched: 13.